The text below deals with one TCR beta chain. The antigen remains undetermined. Treatment here: some 20 received Ad26.COV2.S at low or high dose, single or two shots; about 5 received placebo; per-sample allocation not given. The samples were gathered on day 63 after the first injection of vaccine or placebo. The vaccine antigen was prefusion-stabilized Wuhan SARS-CoV-2 spike. These data belong to a study of Ad26.COV2.S vaccination and SARS-CoV-2 variants. Notes on the study in general: Possible underestimation of total T cell responses by the TCR breadth and depth analyses was noted.

This CDR3 comprises 12 residues. V shed 7 bases and J shed 6 bases, with 13 bases lying between them. Germline-derived CDR1 and CDR2 are SGHAT and FQNNGV. Repertoires were generated with immunoSEQ multiplex PCR, while TCRdb's copy carries only in-frame clones and drops some. The repertoire holds more than 300,000 clones, with about 82% as singletons. The sequencing here drew on peripheral blood, taken in a trial of Ad26.COV2.S vaccine versus placebo. V and J are TRBV11-2 and TRBJ2-7; no clear D gene. This TCR was sampled from a person between 18 and 60 years old who received the Ad26.COV2.S COVID-19 vaccine or a placebo. CDR3 loop: CASTSDVFEQYF. For the CDR3, the DNA is TGTGCCAGCACCTCGGACGTCTTCGAGCAGTACTTC.